These 18 T cell receptor beta chains were sequenced from one sample in a study of blood T cell repertoires in COVID-19. TCRdb's copy holds only in-frame clones and misses some; the assay was immunoSEQ multiplex PCR. The table shows about 60,000 clones, with about 80% occurring only once. The source material was peripheral blood. The receptors come from a man aged 55 to 69 with acute or convalescent COVID-19.

This clone was found once. The CDR3 coding sequence is TGTGCCAGCAGTGTTCGGACTAGCGGCTCCTACAATGAGCAGTTCTTC. Its protein product is CASSVRTSGSYNEQFF. V usage is TRBV6-1 and J usage is TRBJ2-1; 10 bases map to TRBD2. The CDR3 consists of 16 residues. Trimming took 4 bases from V and 0 from J; bases not matched to a gene: 3. Germline loops: CDR1 MNHNS, CDR2 SASEGT.

The V gene is TRBV11-2, the J gene TRBJ1-2; D remains unclear. V lost 4 bases to trimming and J lost 0 bases, with 12 bases between them. Germline CDR1 and CDR2: SGHAT and FQNNGV. The CDR3 has 15 amino acids. The CDR3 loop is CASSSNRRANYGYTF. The CDR3 DNA reads TGTGCCAGCAGCTCGAACAGACGAGCTAACTATGGCTACACCTTC.

The chain has TRBV6-5 and TRBJ1-2; TRBD1 might be the D (6 bases). This CDR3 spans 12 amino acids. V lost 11 bases to trimming and J lost 8 bases, with 18 bases between them. Germline CDR1 is MNHEY and CDR2 is SVGAGI. The CDR3 DNA is TGTGCCGCCCTGGGGGGGGCGGGCGGCTACACCTTC. Translation gives CAALGGAGGYTF.

The chain has TRBV3-1 (or the pseudogene TRBV3-2) and TRBJ1-3, with no clear D. Deletions cut 4 bases from V and 2 bases from J, with 18 bases between. Germline CDR1 is LGHDT and CDR2 is YNNKEL (reference sequence). This CDR3 has 17 amino acids. This chain's CDR3 is CASSLHTLQLTGNTIYF. For the CDR3, the DNA is TGTGCCAGCAGCCTGCATACCCTACAGCTTACTGGAAACACCATATATTTT.

This clone was seen more than once but under ten times. This sequence joins TRBV3-1 (or the pseudogene TRBV3-2) and TRBJ2-3; 9 nucleotides match TRBD1. Germline CDR1 and CDR2: LGHDT and YNNKEL (reference sequence). The CDR3 has 15 residues. V was pared by 3 bases and J by 7 bases, with 8 bases of the junction left unmatched. This CDR3 is CASSQTQGAGNTQYF. Written as DNA, the CDR3 is TGTGCCAGCAGCCAGACACAGGGGGCTGGAAATACGCAGTATTTT.

V gene TRBV2 combines with J gene TRBJ1-2; no clear D gene. CDR3 length: 13 amino acids. With 3 bases removed from V and 7 bases from J, the gap between germline ends came to 12 bases. The germline CDR1 and CDR2 sequences are SNHLY and FYNNEI. CDR3 amino acids: CASSEVEESGYTF. CDR3 DNA sequence: TGTGCCAGCAGTGAGGTTGAGGAAAGTGGCTACACCTTC.

The gene calls are TRBV6-1 and TRBJ1-5; D ambiguous. V was cut by 3 bases and J by 5 bases, with 8 bases left in between. CDR1 is MNHNS, CDR2 SASEGT, per germline. CDR3 length: 13 residues. The chain's CDR3 is CASSDRSHQPQHF. The DNA for the CDR3 is TGTGCCAGCAGTGATAGGAGTCATCAGCCCCAGCATTTT.

The CDR3 region is CASSDIQGVVGNQPQHF. The CDR3 bases are TGTGCCAGCAGCGATATACAGGGAGTTGTTGGGAATCAGCCCCAGCATTTT. The rearrangement uses TRBV7-2 and TRBJ1-5, with D perhaps TRBD1 (6 bases). The CDR3 contains 17 residues. In germline, CDR1 is SGHTA, CDR2 FQGNSA. V was trimmed by 5 bases and J by 4 bases, leaving 21 bases between them.

This clone appeared a few times. The chain recombines TRBV7-9 with TRBJ2-1; D is unclear. This CDR3 has 14 amino acids. CDR1 is SEHNR and CDR2 is FQNEAQ in the germline V gene (reference sequence). Trimming left V 1 base short and J 6 bases short, with 10 bases between. CDR3 sequence: CASSLENSFNEQFF. CDR3 DNA sequence: TGTGCCAGCAGCTTAGAAAACAGCTTCAATGAGCAGTTCTTC.

The V and J genes are TRBV10-3 and TRBJ1-3, with D hard to call. Deletions cut 6 bases from V and 0 bases from J, with 12 bases between. The CDR3 is made up of 15 amino acids. CDR1 ENHRY and CDR2 SYGVKD come from the germline V gene. The CDR3 DNA reads TGTGCCATCAGCCCTCAGGTTGGCTCTGGAAACACCATATATTTT. It codes for CAISPQVGSGNTIYF.

This clone has a single count. The chain uses TRBV20-1 and TRBJ2-3; 9 bases match TRBD2. This CDR3 is 17 amino acids long. Germline values: CDR1 DFQATT, CDR2 SNEGSKA (reference sequence). V was clipped by 3 bases and J by 1 base; unmatched bases: 11. The CDR3 spells CSASLAGASLRTDTQYF. The CDR3 DNA is TGCAGTGCTAGTTTAGCGGGGGCCTCCCTCCGCACAGATACGCAGTATTTT.

This chain connects TRBV5-4 to TRBJ1-1; the match to TRBD1 covers 7 bases. Germline CDR1 and CDR2: SGHNT and YYREEE (reference sequence). Trimming took 4 bases from V and 4 from J; bases not matched to a gene: 10. The CDR3 runs to 15 residues. CDR3 bases: TGTGCCAGCAGCGCAGGGACAGATATTCGCACTGAAGCTTTCTTT. This translates into CASSAGTDIRTEAFF.

The table lists this clone with a count of one. The genes are TRBV29-1 and TRBJ1-1; D is perhaps TRBD1 (6 bases). Trimming stripped 7 bases from V and 5 bases from J, with 26 bases between. Germline V CDR1 and CDR2: SQVTM, ANQGSEA. The CDR3 has 16 residues. The CDR3 sequence: CSASSAGAQGGTEAFF. CDR3 coding DNA: TGCAGCGCTTCTTCGGCGGGGGCCCAAGGTGGGACTGAAGCTTTCTTT. The full variable domain, with the rest looked up from reference TRBV29-1 and TRBJ1-1, is SAVISQKPSRDICQRGTSLTIQCQVDSQVTMMFWYRQQPGQSLTLIATANQGSEATYESGFVIDKFPISRPNLTFSTLTVSNMSPEDSSIYLCSASSAGAQGGTEAFFGQGTRLTVV.

J is TRBJ1-1 and V is TRBV5-1, with TRBD1 identical over 9 bases. The CDR3 is 16 amino acids. V was clipped by 4 bases and J by 0 bases; unmatched bases: 7. The germline V gene has CDR1 SGHRS and CDR2 YFSETQ. The CDR3 DNA sequence: TGCGCCAGCAGCCCACAGGGGGCCGGGATGAACACTGAAGCTTTCTTT. Protein product: CASSPQGAGMNTEAFF.

The V call is TRBV6-1, the J call TRBJ1-2, with a weak D call TRBD1 (6 bases). Trimming removed 0 bases at V and 8 bases at J, with 16 bases between. This CDR3 comprises 15 residues. Germline V gene sequence: CDR1 MNHNS, CDR2 SASEGT. CDR3 amino acids: CASSEAITGLGGYTF. DNA of the CDR3: TGTGCCAGCAGTGAAGCAATCACAGGGTTGGGCGGCTACACCTTC.

The table lists this clone with a count of one. V gene TRBV4-3 combines with J gene TRBJ2-6; 9 bases map to TRBD1. V lost 4 bases to trimming and J lost 4 bases; unmatched junction nucleotides: 2. Germline loops: CDR1 LGHNA, CDR2 YSLEER. CDR3 length: 15 amino acids. In nucleotides, the CDR3 is TGCGCCAGCAGCCGTGACAGGGGGGGGGCCAACGTCCTGACTTTC. Protein sequence: CASSRDRGGANVLTF.

This clone was detected many times. The chain carries TRBV30 and TRBJ2-7, with a possible D match to TRBD1 (5 bases). Trimming left V 1 base short and J 4 bases short, with 17 bases between. Germline V gene data show CDR1 as GTSNPN and CDR2 as SVGIG (reference sequence). The CDR3 runs 15 residues. The CDR3 protein is CAWSAKTAKLYEQYF. For the CDR3, the DNA is TGTGCCTGGAGTGCAAAGACAGCGAAACTATACGAGCAGTACTTC.

The chain combines TRBV5-6 with TRBJ1-2; D uncertain. There are 13 residues in the CDR3. V was pared by 4 bases and J by 7 bases, with 14 bases between. Germline V gene data show CDR1 as SGHDT and CDR2 as YYEEEE. CDR3 residues: CASSPGGRFGYTF. DNA for the CDR3: TGTGCCAGCAGCCCTGGAGGGCGATTTGGCTACACCTTC.